This T cell receptor (beta chain) was retrieved from a study of T cell responses to AZD1222 COVID-19 vaccine. This clone showed up just a few times. Trimming cost V 1 base and J 9 bases, with 11 bases left between them. This CDR3 comprises 13 residues. In germline, CDR1 is SGHNT, CDR2 YYREEE (reference sequence). Measured with immunoSEQ multiplex PCR; TCRdb has only the in-frame clones, and not every one. The data show about 120,000 clones, 75% to 90% seen once. This TCR was recovered from an adult in good health. The source was peripheral blood, collected on day 0 of AZD1222 vaccination. The V and J genes are TRBV5-4 and TRBJ1-5, with D unclear. CDR3 nucleotide sequence: TGTGCCAGCAGCTTGTCGGGGAGTCCGCCCCAGCATTTT. It translates to CASSLSGSPPQHF.